The entry that follows covers one T cell receptor beta chain sequence. Its antigen remains unknown. Trimming took off 0 bases at V and 8 bases at J, with 13 bases between the two ends. There are 15 residues in the CDR3. Germline CDR1 LNHNV, CDR2 YYDKDF (reference sequence). The table came from immunoSEQ multiplex PCR; TCRdb's copy has only in-frame clones and leaves some out. The profile shows 30,000 or so clones, roughly nine tenths of them singletons. This record belongs to a study of neoadjuvant nivolumab and ipilimumab in lung cancer. Across the whole study: Nivolumab 3 mg/kg was given days 1, 15 and 29, plus ipilimumab 1 mg/kg day 1 in combination.

General study findings and limits: Pretherapy blood TCR richness correlated positively with resected tumor richness.

The source was peripheral blood, collected after neoadjuvant nivolumab, alone or with ipilimumab, at or shortly before surgery. The rearrangement joins TRBV15 to TRBJ1-4; tentatively, D is TRBD1 (6 bases). The receptor was isolated from an adult with non-small cell lung cancer. DNA of the CDR3: TGTGCCACCAGCAGAGAAGCCAGGGGAAACGAAAAACTGTTTTTT. The encoded protein is CATSREARGNEKLFF.